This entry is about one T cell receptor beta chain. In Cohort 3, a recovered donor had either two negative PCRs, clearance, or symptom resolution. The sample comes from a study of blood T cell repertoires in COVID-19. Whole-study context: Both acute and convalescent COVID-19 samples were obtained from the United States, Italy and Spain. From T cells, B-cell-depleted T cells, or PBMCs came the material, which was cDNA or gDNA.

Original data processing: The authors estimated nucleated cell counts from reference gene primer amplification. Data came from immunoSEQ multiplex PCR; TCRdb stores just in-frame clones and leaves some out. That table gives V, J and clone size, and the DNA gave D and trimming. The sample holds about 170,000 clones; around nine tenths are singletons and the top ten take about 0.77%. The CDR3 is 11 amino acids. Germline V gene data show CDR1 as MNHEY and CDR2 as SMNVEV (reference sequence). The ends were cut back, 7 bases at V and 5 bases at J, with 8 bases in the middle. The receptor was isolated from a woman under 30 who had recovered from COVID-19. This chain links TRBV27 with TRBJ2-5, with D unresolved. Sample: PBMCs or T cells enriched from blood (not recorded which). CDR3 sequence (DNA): TGTGCCAGCATCTTTGGCGAGACCCAGTACTTC. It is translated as CASIFGETQYF.